This T cell receptor (beta chain) appears in the sequencing data of a study of CD8 T cells in ankylosing spondylitis. This clonotype was detected a few times. The antigen is undetermined. 5'-RACE, quantitative and with molecular barcodes, yielded the TCR beta libraries. TCRdb reanalysed the 5' RACE reads using MiXCR and keeps one entry per CDR3 protein. This sample yields under 200,000 distinct CDR3 sequences, of which roughly 10% are seen a single time; over 12% belongs to the top ten. The CDR3 extends over 11 amino acids. Germline CDR1 is SNHLY and CDR2 is FYNNEI. Deletions cut 11 bases from V and 6 bases from J, with 13 bases between. Study-wide results and caveats: Disease-linked clones bore a CD8+ phenotype and were relatively rare in peripheral blood.

The TCR comes from a female donor with ankylosing spondylitis or in good health (not recorded which). The chain employs TRBV2 and TRBJ2-5, with D perhaps matching TRBD1 or TRBD2 (5 bases each). The sequencing sample was made of blood, either unsorted or a sorted T cell fraction (not recorded which). The CDR3 coding sequence is TGTGCCGTCTCCCAGGGACAGACCCAGTACTTC. It is translated as CAVSQGQTQYF.